This is a list of T cell receptor beta chains from one sample in a study of spatial heterogeneity in lung cancer. TCRdb analysed the 5' RACE reads with MiXCR anew, one entry per CDR3 protein. Among about 52,000 distinct CDR3 sequences listed, 6% to 9% were seen once. The sequencing here drew on PBMCs, taken at surgery. The receptors were sampled from a female donor with early-stage non-small cell lung cancer. The CDR3 runs from the conserved cysteine through the conserved F or W.

V: TRBV5-1
CDR3: CASSIDTGQETQYF

V: TRBV4-3
CDR3: CASSQDLANTEAFF

V: TRBV7-8
CDR3: CASSPPLRTSRRETQYF

V: TRBV2
CDR3: CASSGRRYEQYF

V: TRBV28
CDR3: CASSLGFGPQHF

V: TRBV7-9
CDR3: CASSSKQGLRTLHF

V: TRBV2
CDR3: CASKEEFRTQYF

V: TRBV7-6
CDR3: CASSAGPGGQETQYF

V: TRBV9
CDR3: CASSPLSGFTDTQYF

V: TRBV5-1
CDR3: CASSFWQGQRMTKNIQYF

V: TRBV5-1
CDR3: CASSLRQGATEAFF

V: TRBV12-3/TRBV12-4
CDR3: CASSAVGPPESPLHF

V: TRBV3-1
CDR3: CASSQELDNEQFF

V: TRBV12-3/TRBV12-4
CDR3: CASSLTGTLAQHF

V: TRBV28
CDR3: CASSLIVFGGNYGYTF

V: TRBV7-2
CDR3: CASSLERGSYNEQFF

V: TRBV28
CDR3: CASSPPPGRQYF

V: TRBV20-1
CDR3: CSARKRTSSYNEQFF

V: TRBV28
CDR3: CASSLSGVNQPQHF

V: TRBV20-1
CDR3: CSARSRHRGGTEAFF

V: TRBV11-2
CDR3: CASSPMHSPLHF

V: TRBV12-3/TRBV12-4
CDR3: CASSTTGTMAEAFF

V: TRBV7-2
CDR3: CASSLPPHTGELFF

V: TRBV7-9
CDR3: CASSSVGSEQYF

V: TRBV7-9
CDR3: CASRRGTDTQYF

V: TRBV7-9
CDR3: CASSPPDSQYEQYF

V: TRBV9
CDR3: CASSVMGTGTYEQYF

V: TRBV6-1
CDR3: CAIVPELGYGYTF

V: TRBV29-1
CDR3: CSVDRDFTDTQYF

V: TRBV20-1
CDR3: CSARLGGMNTEAFF

V: TRBV7-8
CDR3: CASSFTYQETQYF

V: TRBV29-1
CDR3: CSVGTARYNEQFF

V: TRBV28
CDR3: CASSWGASTDTQYF

V: TRBV20-1
CDR3: CSASGGGAGRTDTQYF

V: TRBV7-8
CDR3: CASSLTSPGTGNTEAFF

V: TRBV2
CDR3: CASTAKNIQYF

V: TRBV7-8
CDR3: CASSLDSGNQPQHF

V: TRBV11-2
CDR3: CASSLGGSYNEQFF

V: TRBV6-5
CDR3: CASRPFRGKTQYF

V: TRBV7-2
CDR3: CASSSGSSDLKYF

V: TRBV28
CDR3: CASSDGRGGYTF

V: TRBV28
CDR3: CASSTDRETQYF

V: TRBV5-1
CDR3: CASSFGSVTGELFF

V: TRBV7-2
CDR3: CASSLGNYRVRSEQFF

V: TRBV20-1
CDR3: CSARRGVYGTGELFF

V: TRBV7-2
CDR3: CASSQGTGTYEQYF

V: TRBV29-1
CDR3: CSVAKDLNSPLHF

V: TRBV2
CDR3: CASSEGFEDKTFF

V: TRBV7-9
CDR3: CASSLARGVGGEKLFF

V: TRBV5-1
CDR3: CASSSPVYNEQFF

V: TRBV5-4
CDR3: CASHGWGRMSTDTQYF

V: TRBV25-1
CDR3: CASSEQGYEQYF

V: TRBV4-1
CDR3: CASSHRRSTGPNTGELFF

V: TRBV28
CDR3: CASNGQRGWPDTQYF